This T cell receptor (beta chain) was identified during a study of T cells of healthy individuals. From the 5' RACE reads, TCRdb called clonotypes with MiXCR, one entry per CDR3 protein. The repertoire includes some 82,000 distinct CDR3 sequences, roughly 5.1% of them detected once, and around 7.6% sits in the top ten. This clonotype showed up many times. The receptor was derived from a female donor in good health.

CDR3 sequence: CSARDNIGRAGVTDTQYF. The CDR3 DNA follows: TGCAGTGCTAGAGATAATATCGGGAGAGCGGGAGTAACAGATACGCAGTATTTT. The chain links TRBV20-1 to TRBJ2-3, with 8 bases identical to TRBD2. Per the germline V gene, CDR1 is DFQATT and CDR2 is SNEGSKA (reference sequence). The CDR3 contains 18 residues. V trimming: 0 bases; J trimming: 3 bases; junction bases outside the gene matches: 14.